This T cell receptor (beta chain) was found in a study of blood T cell repertoires in COVID-19. In the study overall: Samples of COVID-19 (acute and convalescent) were obtained from the United States, Italy and Spain. Sources were T cells, B-cell-depleted T cells, or PBMCs; the material itself was cDNA or gDNA.

From germline, CDR1 is SGHVS and CDR2 FQNEAQ. This CDR3 comprises 12 residues. V was trimmed by 5 bases and J by 2 bases, leaving 7 bases between them. Produced via immunoSEQ multiplex PCR; TCRdb's table is partial and in-frame only. The sample consists of tens of thousands of clones, roughly 89% of them appearing once. The sample holds a few counts of this clone. V gene TRBV7-8 combines with J gene TRBJ2-7; no firm D call. This receptor was obtained from a woman aged 50 to 60 in a cohort sampled during active COVID-19. The sample taken for sequencing was peripheral blood. CDR3 loop: CASSQPPYEQYF. CDR3 DNA sequence: TGTGCCAGCAGCCAGCCCCCCTACGAGCAGTACTTC.